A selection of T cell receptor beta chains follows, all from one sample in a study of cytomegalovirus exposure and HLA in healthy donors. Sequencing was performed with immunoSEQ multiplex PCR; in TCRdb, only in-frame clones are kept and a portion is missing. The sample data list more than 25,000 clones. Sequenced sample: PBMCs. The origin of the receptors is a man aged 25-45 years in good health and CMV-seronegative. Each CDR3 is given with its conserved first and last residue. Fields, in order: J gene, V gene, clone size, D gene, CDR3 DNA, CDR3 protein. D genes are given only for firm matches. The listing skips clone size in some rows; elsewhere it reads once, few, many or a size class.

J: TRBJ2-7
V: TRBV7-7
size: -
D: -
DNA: TGTGCTAGCAGCTTAGACAGGTCCTACGAGCAGTACTTC
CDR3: CASSLDRSYEQYF

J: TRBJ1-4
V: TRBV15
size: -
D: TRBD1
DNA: TGTGCCACCAGCAGGTCGCCAGGGGGCGGTGAAAAACTGTTTTTT
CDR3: CATSRSPGGGEKLFF

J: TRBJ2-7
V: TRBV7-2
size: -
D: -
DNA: TGTGCCAGCAGCTTAGACGGGTCCTACGAGCAGTACTTC
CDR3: CASSLDGSYEQYF

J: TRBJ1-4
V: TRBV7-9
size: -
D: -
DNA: TGTGCCAGCAGCCCCCCGGAGCCAGCAACTAATGAAAAACTGTTTTTT
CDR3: CASSPPEPATNEKLFF

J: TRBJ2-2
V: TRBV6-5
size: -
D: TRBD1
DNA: TGTGCCAGCAGTTACCCGGGACAGGGCCCCGGGGAGCTGTTTTTT
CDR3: CASSYPGQGPGELFF

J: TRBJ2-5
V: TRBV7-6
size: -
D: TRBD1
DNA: TGTGCCAGCAGCTTAGGGGACAGGGAAATCCAGTACTTC
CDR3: CASSLGDREIQYF

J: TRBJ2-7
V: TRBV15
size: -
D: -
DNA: TGTGCCACCAGCAGAGGGTCCGGGATGCACTACGAGCAGTACTTC
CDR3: CATSRGSGMHYEQYF

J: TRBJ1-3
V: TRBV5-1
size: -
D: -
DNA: TGCGCCAGCAGCTTGACAGGGAGCCCCTCTGGAAACACCATATATTTT
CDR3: CASSLTGSPSGNTIYF

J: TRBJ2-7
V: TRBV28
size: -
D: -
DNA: TGTGCCAGCAGTTTTTATGGGGAGAGCTACGAGCAGTACTTC
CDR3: CASSFYGESYEQYF

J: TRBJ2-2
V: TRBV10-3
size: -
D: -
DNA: TGTGCCATCAGTGAGCCGACTCGAACCGGGGAGCTGTTTTTT
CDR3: CAISEPTRTGELFF

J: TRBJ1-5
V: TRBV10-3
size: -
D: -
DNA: TGTGCCATCAGTGATTCTCTGGCGGGTCCGGGCAATCAGCCCCAGCATTTT
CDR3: CAISDSLAGPGNQPQHF

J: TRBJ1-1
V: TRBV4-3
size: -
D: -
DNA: TGCGCCAGCCTCCCGGGGGTGGGGAACACTGAAGCTTTCTTT
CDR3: CASLPGVGNTEAFF

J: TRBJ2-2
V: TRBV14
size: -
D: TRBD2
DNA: TGTGCCAGCAGCCAAGTTAGCGGGAGAAGGAACACCGGGGAGCTGTTTTTT
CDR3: CASSQVSGRRNTGELFF

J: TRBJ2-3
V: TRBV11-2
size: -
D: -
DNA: TGTGCCAGCAGCTTAACAGCTAGCACAGATACGCAGTATTTT
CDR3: CASSLTASTDTQYF

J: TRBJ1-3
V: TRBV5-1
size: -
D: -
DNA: TGCGCCAGCAGCTTTTCAGGGTTTGCGGGAAACACCATATATTTT
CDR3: CASSFSGFAGNTIYF

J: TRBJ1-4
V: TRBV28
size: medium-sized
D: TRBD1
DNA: TGTGCCAGCAGTAGAGGACAGGCTGCCTTTTTT
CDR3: CASSRGQAAFF

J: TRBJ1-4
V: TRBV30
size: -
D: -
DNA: TGTGCCTGGAGTGCTATTCAGGGTCTACGTGAAAAACTGTTTTTT
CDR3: CAWSAIQGLREKLFF

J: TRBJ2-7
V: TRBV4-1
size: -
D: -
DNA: TGCGCCAGCAGCCAAGACCCCGGCAGGGGTCGCCTCTCGAACTCCTACGAGCAGTACTTC
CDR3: CASSQDPGRGRLSNSYEQYF

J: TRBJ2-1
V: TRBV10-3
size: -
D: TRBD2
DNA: TGTGCCATCAGTGTCGGGGGGGGCCACAACAATGAGCAGTTCTTC
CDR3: CAISVGGGHNNEQFF

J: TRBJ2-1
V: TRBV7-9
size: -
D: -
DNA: TGTGCCAGCAGCTTAGCTGTCAGCGAGTACAATGAGCAGTTCTTC
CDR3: CASSLAVSEYNEQFF

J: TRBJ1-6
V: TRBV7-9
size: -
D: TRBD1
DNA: TGTGCCAGCCAAACAGGGGGGTTGGTCTATAATTCACCCCTCCACTTT
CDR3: CASQTGGLVYNSPLHF

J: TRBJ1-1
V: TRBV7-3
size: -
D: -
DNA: TGTGCCAGCAGCTCACACGGAGGGATAGGCCCCGACACTGAAGCTTTCTTT
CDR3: CASSSHGGIGPDTEAFF

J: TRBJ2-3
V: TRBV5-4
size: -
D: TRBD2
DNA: TGTGCCAGCAGCTCACTTAGCGGGAGTGGCACAGATACGCAGTATTTT
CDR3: CASSSLSGSGTDTQYF

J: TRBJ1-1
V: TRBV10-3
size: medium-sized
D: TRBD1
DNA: TGTGCCATCAGTGAGTCTACAGGGGGCACTGAAGCTTTCTTT
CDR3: CAISESTGGTEAFF

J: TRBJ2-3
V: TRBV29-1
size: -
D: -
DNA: TGCAGCGCGGGACTCCTCGGGGATACGCAGTATTTT
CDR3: CSAGLLGDTQYF

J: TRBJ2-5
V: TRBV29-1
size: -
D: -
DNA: TGCAGCGTTGAAGACGGTCAATTGGAGACCCAGTACTTC
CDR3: CSVEDGQLETQYF

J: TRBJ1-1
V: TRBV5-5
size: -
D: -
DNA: TGTGCCAGCAGCTTGGTGGGCGCCACGAACACTGAAGCTTTCTTT
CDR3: CASSLVGATNTEAFF

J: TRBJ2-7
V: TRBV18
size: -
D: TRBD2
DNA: TGTGCCAGCTCTCCGACTAGCGGGGCCTACGAGCAGTACTTC
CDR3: CASSPTSGAYEQYF

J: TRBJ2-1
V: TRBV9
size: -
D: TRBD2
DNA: TGTGCCAGCAGCGTAGGGTCGGGAGGGCCGGGGGAATATCAGTTCTTC
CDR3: CASSVGSGGPGEYQFF

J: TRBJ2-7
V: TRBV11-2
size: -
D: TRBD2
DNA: TGTGCCAGCAGCCACCTTAGCGGGAGGGCCAACGAGCAGTACTTC
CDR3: CASSHLSGRANEQYF

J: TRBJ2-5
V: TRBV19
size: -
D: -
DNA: TGTGCCAGTAGTCTCGCCGGCAGGGAAGGTGAGACCCAGTACTTC
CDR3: CASSLAGREGETQYF

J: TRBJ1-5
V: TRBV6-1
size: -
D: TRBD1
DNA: TGTGCCAGCAGCCCAGGGGGCGCAAATCAGCCCCAGCATTTT
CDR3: CASSPGGANQPQHF

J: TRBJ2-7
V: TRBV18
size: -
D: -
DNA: TGTGCCAGCTCACCAGGGTTACAGGATTACGAGCAGTACTTC
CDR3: CASSPGLQDYEQYF

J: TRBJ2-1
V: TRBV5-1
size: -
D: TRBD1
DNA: TGCGCCAGCAGCGGACAGGGTTACCCCTCCTACAATGAGCAGTTCTTC
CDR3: CASSGQGYPSYNEQFF

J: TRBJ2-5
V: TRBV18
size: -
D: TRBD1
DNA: TGTGCCAGCTCGCCCGGACAGGGCCGAGAGACCCAGTACTTC
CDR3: CASSPGQGRETQYF

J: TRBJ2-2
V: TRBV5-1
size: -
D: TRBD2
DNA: TGCGCCAGCAGCATCGGGGACTACGCCGGGGAGCTGTTTTTT
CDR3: CASSIGDYAGELFF